The text below deals with one TCR beta chain. Its antigen is not known. Via MiXCR, TCRdb re-called the 5' RACE reads, giving one row per CDR3 protein. The sample yields about 360,000 distinct CDR3 sequences, approximately 14% seen once. V lost 3 bases to trimming and J lost 3 bases; unmatched junction nucleotides: 7. The germline V gene encodes CDR1 SGDLS and CDR2 YYNGEE. This CDR3 comprises 15 residues. The sample comes from a study of T-cell memory formation after mild COVID-19. Study-wide findings and caveats: Some SARS-CoV-2-responding clones were already detected in memory before infection. Second-wave clones that peaked on day 37 lacked confirmed SARS-CoV-2 specificity.

The rearrangement uses TRBV9 and TRBJ1-1, with 8 nucleotides matching TRBD1. The sequenced sample was PBMCs or a T cell subset sorted from them (not recorded which). The TCR comes from a man younger than 35 who had mild COVID-19 (a few samples of this study predate the infection). Cell type and time point are not known. The CDR3 sequence: CASSADRGGDTEAFF. The CDR3, as DNA: TGTGCCAGCAGCGCCGACAGGGGTGGGGACACTGAAGCTTTCTTT.